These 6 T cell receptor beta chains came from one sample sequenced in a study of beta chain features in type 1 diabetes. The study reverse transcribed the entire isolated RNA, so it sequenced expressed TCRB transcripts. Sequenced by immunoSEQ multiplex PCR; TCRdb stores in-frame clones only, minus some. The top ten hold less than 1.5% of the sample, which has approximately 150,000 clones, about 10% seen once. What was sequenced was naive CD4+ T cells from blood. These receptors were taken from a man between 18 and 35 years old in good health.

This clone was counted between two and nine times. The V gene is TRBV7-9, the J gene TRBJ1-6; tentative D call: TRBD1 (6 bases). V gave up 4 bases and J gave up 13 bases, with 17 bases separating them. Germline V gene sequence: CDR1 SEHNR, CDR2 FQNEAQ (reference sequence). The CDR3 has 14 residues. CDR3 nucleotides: TGTGCCAGCAGCTACGACAGGATCGCTTCGCCCCTCCACTTT. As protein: CASSYDRIASPLHF.

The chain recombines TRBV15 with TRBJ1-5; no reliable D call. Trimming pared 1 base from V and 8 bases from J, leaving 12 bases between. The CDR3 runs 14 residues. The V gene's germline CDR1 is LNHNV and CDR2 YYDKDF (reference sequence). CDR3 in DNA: TGTGCCACCAGCAGAGGCAGTACGGCGGAGCCCCAGCATTTT. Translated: CATSRGSTAEPQHF. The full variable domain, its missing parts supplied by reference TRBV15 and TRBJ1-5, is DAMVIQNPRYQVTQFGKPVTLSCSQTLNHNVMYWYQQKSSQAPKLLFHYYDKDFNNEADTPDNFQSRRPNTSFCFLDIRSPGLGDTAMYLCATSRGSTAEPQHFGDGTRLSIL.

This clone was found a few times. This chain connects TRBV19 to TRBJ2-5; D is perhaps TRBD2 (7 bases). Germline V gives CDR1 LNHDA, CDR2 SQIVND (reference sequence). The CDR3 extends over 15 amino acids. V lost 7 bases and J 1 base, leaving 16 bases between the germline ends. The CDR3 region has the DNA TGTGCCAGTAAGAGTGGGGGGGCCGCCCAAGAGACCCAGTACTTC. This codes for CASKSGGAAQETQYF.

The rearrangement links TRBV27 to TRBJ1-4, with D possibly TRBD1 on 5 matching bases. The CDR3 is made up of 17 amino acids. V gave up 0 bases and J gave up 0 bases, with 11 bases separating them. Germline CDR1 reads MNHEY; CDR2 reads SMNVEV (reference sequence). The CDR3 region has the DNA TGTGCCAGCAGTTTATCGTTACAGGCCGCAACTAATGAAAAACTGTTTTTT. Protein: CASSLSLQAATNEKLFF. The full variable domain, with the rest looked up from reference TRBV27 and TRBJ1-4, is EAQVTQNPRYLITVTGKKLTVTCSQNMNHEYMSWYRQDPGLGLRQIYYSMNVEVTDKGDVPEGYKVSRKEKRNFPLILESPSPNQTSLYFCASSLSLQAATNEKLFFGSGTQLSVL.

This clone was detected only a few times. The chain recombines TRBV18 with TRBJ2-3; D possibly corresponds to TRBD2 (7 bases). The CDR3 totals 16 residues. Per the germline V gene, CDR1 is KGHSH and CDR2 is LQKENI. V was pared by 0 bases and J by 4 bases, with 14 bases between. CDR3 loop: CASSPPMGRGPDTQYF. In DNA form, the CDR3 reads TGTGCCAGCTCACCACCTATGGGGCGGGGGCCAGATACGCAGTATTTT. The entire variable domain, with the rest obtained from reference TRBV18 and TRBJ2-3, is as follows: NAGVMQNPRHLVRRRGQEARLRCSPMKGHSHVYWYRQLPEEGLKFMVYLQKENIIDESGMPKERFSAEFPKEGPSILRIQQVVRGDSAAYFCASSPPMGRGPDTQYFGPGTRLTVL.

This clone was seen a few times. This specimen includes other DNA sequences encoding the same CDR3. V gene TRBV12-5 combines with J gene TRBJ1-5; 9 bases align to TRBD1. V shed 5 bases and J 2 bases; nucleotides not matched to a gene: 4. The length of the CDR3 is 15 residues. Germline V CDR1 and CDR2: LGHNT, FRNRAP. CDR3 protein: CASGAGQGGNQPQHF. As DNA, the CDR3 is TGTGCTAGTGGTGCGGGACAGGGAGGCAATCAGCCCCAGCATTTT.